This T cell receptor beta chain comes out of a study of T cell changes during pregnancy in multiple sclerosis. Profiling relied on immunoSEQ multiplex PCR, and the TCRdb table lists in-frame clones only, not all of them. This table has about 94,000 clones, 80% to 95% appearing once. This CDR3 spans 18 amino acids. V lost 6 bases to trimming and J lost 0 bases; unmatched junction nucleotides: 8. Germline assignment: CDR1 WSHSY and CDR2 SAAADI. The chain combines TRBV10-2 with TRBJ2-1, with 13 bases aligning to TRBD2. The sample was peripheral blood, taken after pregnancy. This clonotype originated in a female donor with multiple sclerosis, enrolled in a pregnancy study. CDR3 in amino acids: CASSTGLAGTSSYNEQFF. CDR3 bases: TGCGCCAGCAGCACGGGACTAGCGGGGACCTCCTCCTACAATGAGCAGTTCTTC.